A selection of T cell receptor beta chains follows, all from one sample in a study of T-cell memory formation after mild COVID-19. TCRdb re-called the 5' RACE reads through MiXCR, storing one row per CDR3 protein. The sample records about 190,000 distinct CDR3 sequences, approximately 20% being singletons. Sequencing was carried out using PBMCs or a T cell subset sorted from them (not recorded which). The receptors stem from an adult woman who had mild COVID-19 (a few samples of this study predate the infection). Cell type and time point are not known. CDR3s include the opening cysteine and the closing phenylalanine or tryptophan. A D gene is named only where the DNA matches it firmly. Rows may omit the clone size; those that give it use once, few, many or a size class.

>TRBV18|.|TRBJ1-1|.
TGTGCCAGCTCACCACTTCAGGGGAACACTGAAGCTTTCTTT
CASSPLQGNTEAFF
>TRBV6-5|.|TRBJ1-2|.
TGTGCCAGCAGTTACTCCAACCTTCCAGGGAATAGCGGCTACACCTTC
CASSYSNLPGNSGYTF
>TRBV11-3|.|TRBJ2-1|TRBD2
TGTGCCAGCAGCCCGTGGACTAGCGGGAGCTCCTACAATGAGCAGTTCTTC
CASSPWTSGSSYNEQFF
>TRBV6-5|.|TRBJ1-2|.
TGTGCCAGCAGTTACTCCTGGACAGTTAACTATGGCTACACCTTC
CASSYSWTVNYGYTF
>TRBV12-3/TRBV12-4|few|TRBJ2-4|TRBD2
TGTGCCAGCAGTTGGGCGGGAGGCCCAAACATTCAGTACTTC
CASSWAGGPNIQYF
>TRBV20-1|few|TRBJ1-2|.
TGCAGTGCTAGAGATTTAACCCTCCGGGGTGGCTACACCTTC
CSARDLTLRGGYTF
>TRBV6-5|.|TRBJ1-3|.
TGTGCCAGCAGTTATATGATGTCTCGGGGAGACGGAAACACCATATATTTT
CASSYMMSRGDGNTIYF
>TRBV5-1|.|TRBJ2-5|.
TGCGCCAGATGGACGGGGAGAGAGACCCAGTACTTC
CARWTGRETQYF
>TRBV4-3|few|TRBJ1-1|.
TGCGCCAGCAGCCAAGGGATAGTTGCCACTGAAGCTTTCTTT
CASSQGIVATEAFF
>TRBV7-9|few|TRBJ1-3|.
TGTGCCAGCAGCTTATCCAGCTCTGGAAACACCATATATTTT
CASSLSSSGNTIYF
>TRBV7-9|few|TRBJ1-5|.
TGTGCCAGCAGCTTAAGTAGTAGCAATCAGCCCCAGCATTTT
CASSLSSSNQPQHF